This T cell receptor beta chain was identified in a study of regulatory and conventional T cells in RAG deficiency. From germline, CDR1 is MNHEY and CDR2 SVGAGI. This CDR3 has 13 residues. V was pared by 4 bases and J by 7 bases, with 13 bases between. Measured with immunoSEQ multiplex PCR; TCRdb has only the in-frame clones, and not every one. Of around 12,000 clones listed, around 94% are singletons. Genomic DNA came from blood conventional CD4+ T cells gated CD25-low CD127-high. These data were also filed under a second study, of regulatory T cells. This second study notes: Primers: 52 TRBV forward and 13 TRBJ reverse.

This sequence joins TRBV6-5 and TRBJ1-1, with D perhaps TRBD1 (6 bases). This clonotype originated in a human donor in good health. The sample consisted of CD4+ effector T cells sorted from blood. CDR3 sequence reads: CASSSGQSYEAFF. CDR3 in DNA: TGTGCCAGCAGTTCCGGACAGTCTTATGAAGCTTTCTTT.